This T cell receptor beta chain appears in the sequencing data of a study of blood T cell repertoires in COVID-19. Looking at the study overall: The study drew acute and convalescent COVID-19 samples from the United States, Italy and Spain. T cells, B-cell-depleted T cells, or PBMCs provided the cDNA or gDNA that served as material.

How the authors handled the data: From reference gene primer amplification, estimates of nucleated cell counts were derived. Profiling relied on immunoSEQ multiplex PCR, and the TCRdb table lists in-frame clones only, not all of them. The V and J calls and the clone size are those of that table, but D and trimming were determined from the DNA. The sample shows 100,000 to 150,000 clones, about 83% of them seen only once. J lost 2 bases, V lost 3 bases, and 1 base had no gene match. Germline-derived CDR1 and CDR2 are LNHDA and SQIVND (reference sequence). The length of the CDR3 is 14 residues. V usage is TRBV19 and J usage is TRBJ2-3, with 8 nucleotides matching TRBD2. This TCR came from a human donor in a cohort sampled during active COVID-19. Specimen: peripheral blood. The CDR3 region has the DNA TGTGCCAGTAGTATGACTAGCGCCACAGATACGCAGTATTTT. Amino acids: CASSMTSATDTQYF.